The 10 T cell receptor beta chains reported below all come from one sample, sequenced in a study of CD8+ T cells in alopecia areata. Treatment noted: oral pan-JAK inhibitor, 5-10 mg twice daily. Extraction of RNA preceded its reverse transcription into cDNA, which served as the sequencing template. Clones were sequenced by immunoSEQ multiplex PCR, and TCRdb holds only the in-frame ones, with some missing. Altogether around 120,000 clones are present, 60% to 65% being singletons, with the ten largest covering more than 5%. The sample consisted of CD4+ T cells sorted from blood, taken at week 4, from a patient treated with tofacitinib. The receptors were gathered from a human donor with alopecia areata.

The chain combines TRBV25-1 with TRBJ2-1; either TRBD1 or TRBD2 may fit D (5 bases each). V was trimmed by 4 bases and J by 11 bases, leaving 9 bases between them. Germline loops: CDR1 MGHDK, CDR2 SYGVNS. The CDR3 has 11 residues. CDR3 coding DNA: TGTGCCAGCAGTGCCACGGGGCAGCAGTTCTTC. As protein: CASSATGQQFF.

This chain connects TRBV27 to TRBJ2-4; TRBD1 agrees at 8 bases. CDR3 size: 17 residues. CDR1 and CDR2 (germline): MNHEY, SMNVEV (reference sequence). V lost 3 bases and J lost 9; bases outside the gene matches: 16. This CDR3 reads CASSFFRTGLESGIQYF. CDR3 coding DNA: TGTGCCAGCAGTTTCTTCAGGACAGGGCTCGAATCGGGCATTCAGTACTTC.

V usage is TRBV7-2 and J usage is TRBJ2-5; D is perhaps TRBD2 (5 bases). V lost 1 base and J 5 bases, leaving 14 bases between the germline ends. The V gene's germline CDR1 is SGHTA and CDR2 FQGNSA. The CDR3 is 15 amino acids. The DNA for the CDR3 is TGTGCCAGCAGCTTAGGCGGCCTACCGGGGGAGACCCAGTACTTC. This sequence encodes CASSLGGLPGETQYF.

This chain links TRBV2 with TRBJ2-3; 8 bases are a match to TRBD2. CDR1 and CDR2 (germline): SNHLY, FYNNEI. With V trimmed by 5 bases and J by 2 bases, 12 bases remained unmatched. The CDR3 contains 17 residues. CDR3 protein: CASSPPAGASFTDTQYF. The DNA of the CDR3 is TGTGCCAGCAGTCCACCAGCGGGAGCGAGCTTCACAGATACGCAGTATTTT.

The chain joins TRBV28 to TRBJ2-3; D unresolved. Germline CDR1 and CDR2: MDHEN and SYDVKM. This CDR3 spans 11 amino acids. V lost 3 bases, J lost 4 bases, and 2 bases lay in between. The CDR3 DNA sequence: TGTGCCAGCAGTTTTGCAGATACGCAGTATTTT. It encodes CASSFADTQYF.

This rearrangement joins TRBV30 to TRBJ2-7, with D tentatively TRBD2 (5 bases). The CDR3 runs 14 residues. Deletions cut 4 bases from V and 4 bases from J, with 17 bases between. Germline values: CDR1 GTSNPN, CDR2 SVGIG (reference sequence). The CDR3 spells CAWKVGAASYEQYF. DNA for the CDR3: TGTGCCTGGAAGGTGGGAGCCGCCTCTTACGAGCAGTACTTC.

The V and J genes are TRBV14 and TRBJ2-3, with 7 bases that match TRBD2. Unmatched junction bases numbered 10, after V lost 2 bases and J lost 8 bases. The CDR3 is 15 residues long. Germline V gene data show CDR1 as SGHDN and CDR2 as FVKESK. CDR3 nucleotide sequence: TGTGCCAGCAGCCAATTTAGACTAGCCCGTGGTACGCAGTATTTT. Translated, it gives CASSQFRLARGTQYF.

The chain has TRBV30 and TRBJ2-1; D call uncertain. Deletions cut 1 base from V and 4 bases from J, with 8 bases between. The germline CDR1 and CDR2 sequences are GTSNPN and SVGIG (reference sequence). The CDR3 totals 13 residues. As DNA, the CDR3 is TGTGCCTGGAGTGCTAATAGGTACAATGAGCAGTTCTTC. It translates to CAWSANRYNEQFF. Complete variable domain (other parts from reference TRBV30 and TRBJ2-1): SQTIHQWPATLVQPVGSPLSLECTVEGTSNPNLYWYRQAAGRGLQLLFYSVGIGQISSEVPQNLSASRPQDRQFILSSKKLLLSDSGFYLCAWSANRYNEQFFGPGTRLTVL.

This clone appeared a single time. The chain links TRBV18 to TRBJ2-1; 10 nucleotides line up with TRBD1. Losses at the gene ends were 0 bases for V and 0 bases for J; bases not matched to a gene: 2. The CDR3 is 17 residues long. Germline lookup yields CDR1 KGHSH and CDR2 LQKENI. The CDR3: CASSPPGTGVSYNEQFF. The CDR3 DNA follows: TGTGCCAGCTCACCACCTGGGACAGGGGTCTCCTACAATGAGCAGTTCTTC.

The rearrangement joins TRBV7-9 to TRBJ2-3; 7 bases line up with TRBD2. The CDR3 has 15 residues. Germline V CDR1 and CDR2: SEHNR, FQNEAQ (reference sequence). After removal of 6 bases from V and 4 bases from J, the junction contained 10 bases not matched to a gene. CDR3 DNA: TGTGCCAGCAGTGGAGGGCGGGGGAGATCAGATACGCAGTATTTT. Its protein is CASSGGRGRSDTQYF.